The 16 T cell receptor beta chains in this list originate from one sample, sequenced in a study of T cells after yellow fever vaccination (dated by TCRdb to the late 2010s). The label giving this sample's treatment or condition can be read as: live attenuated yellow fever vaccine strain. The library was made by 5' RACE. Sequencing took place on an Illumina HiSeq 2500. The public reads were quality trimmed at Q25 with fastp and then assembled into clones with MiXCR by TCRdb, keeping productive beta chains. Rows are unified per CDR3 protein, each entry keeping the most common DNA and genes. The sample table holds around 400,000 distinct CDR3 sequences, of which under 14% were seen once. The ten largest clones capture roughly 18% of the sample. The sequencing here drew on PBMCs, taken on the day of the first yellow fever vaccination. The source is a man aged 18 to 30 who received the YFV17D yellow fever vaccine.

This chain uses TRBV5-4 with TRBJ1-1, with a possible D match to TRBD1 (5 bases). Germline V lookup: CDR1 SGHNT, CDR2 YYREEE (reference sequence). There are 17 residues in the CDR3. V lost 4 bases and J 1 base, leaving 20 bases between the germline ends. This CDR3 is CASSEPAGRLRNTEAFF. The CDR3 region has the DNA TGTGCCAGCAGCGAACCGGCAGGGAGGTTAAGGAACACTGAAGCTTTCTTT.

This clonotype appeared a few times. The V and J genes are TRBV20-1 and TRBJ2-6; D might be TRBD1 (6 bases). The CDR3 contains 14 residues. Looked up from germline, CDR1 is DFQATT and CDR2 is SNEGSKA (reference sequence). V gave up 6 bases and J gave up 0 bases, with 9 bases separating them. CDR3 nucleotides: TGCAGTGCCTACAGGGACTCTGGGGCCAACGTCCTGACTTTC. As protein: CSAYRDSGANVLTF.

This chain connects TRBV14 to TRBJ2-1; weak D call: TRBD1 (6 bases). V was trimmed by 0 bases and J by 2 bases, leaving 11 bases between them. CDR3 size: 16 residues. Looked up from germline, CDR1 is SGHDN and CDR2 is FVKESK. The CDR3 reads CASSQEPGGPYNEQFF. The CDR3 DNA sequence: TGTGCCAGCAGCCAAGAACCTGGGGGCCCCTACAATGAGCAGTTCTTC. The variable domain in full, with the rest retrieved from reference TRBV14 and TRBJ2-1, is EAGVTQFPSHSVIEKGQTVTLRCDPISGHDNLYWYRRVMGKEIKFLLHFVKESKQDESGMPNNRFLAERTGGTYSTLKVQPAELEDSGVYFCASSQEPGGPYNEQFFGPGTRLTVL.

CDR3: CASSLNGEYNEQFF. CDR3 bases: TGTGCCAGCAGCTTGAACGGCGAATACAATGAGCAGTTCTTC. The rearrangement links TRBV11-3 to TRBJ2-1; D is uncertain. In germline, CDR1 is SGHNT, CDR2 YENEEA. The length of the CDR3 is 14 residues. The V gene lost 3 bases and the J gene lost 4 bases, with 10 bases spanning the gap. Full variable domain (remainder filled in from reference TRBV11-3 and TRBJ2-1): EAGVVQSPRYKIIEKKQPVAFWCNPISGHNTLYWYLQNLGQGPELLIRYENEEAVDDSQLPKDRFSAERLKGVDSTLKIQPAELGDSAVYLCASSLNGEYNEQFFGPGTRLTVL.

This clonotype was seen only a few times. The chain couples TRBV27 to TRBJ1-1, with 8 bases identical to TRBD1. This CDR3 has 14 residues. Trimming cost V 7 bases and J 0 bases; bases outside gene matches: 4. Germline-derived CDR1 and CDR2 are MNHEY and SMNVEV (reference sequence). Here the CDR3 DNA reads TGTGCCAGCACCCCGGACAGGGTGAACACTGAAGCTTTCTTT. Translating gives CASTPDRVNTEAFF.

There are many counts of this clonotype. The CDR3 coding sequence is TGTGCCAGCAGCCAGGGACTAGTCAACACCGGGGAGCTGTTTTTT. It codes for CASSQGLVNTGELFF. This sequence joins TRBV3-1 and TRBJ2-2; 8 nucleotides agree with TRBD2. CDR3 size: 15 residues. The junction had 2 bases not matched to a gene; V was cut back by 3 bases and J by 2 bases. CDR1 is LGHDT, CDR2 YNNKEL, per germline (reference sequence).

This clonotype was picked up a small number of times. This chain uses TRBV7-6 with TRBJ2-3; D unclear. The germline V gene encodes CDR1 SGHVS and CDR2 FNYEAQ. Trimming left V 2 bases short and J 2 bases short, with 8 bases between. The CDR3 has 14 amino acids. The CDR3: CASSLYGNTDTQYF. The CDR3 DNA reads TGTGCCAGCAGCTTATACGGAAACACAGATACGCAGTATTTT.

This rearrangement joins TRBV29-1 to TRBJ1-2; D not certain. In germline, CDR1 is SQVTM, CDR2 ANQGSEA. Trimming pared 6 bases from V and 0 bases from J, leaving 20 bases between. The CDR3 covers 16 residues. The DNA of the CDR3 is TGCAGCGTCGGTTCGGGCCGGCGTACTACTAACTATGGCTACACCTTC. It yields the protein CSVGSGRRTTNYGYTF. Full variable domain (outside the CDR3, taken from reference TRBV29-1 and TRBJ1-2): SAVISQKPSRDICQRGTSLTIQCQVDSQVTMMFWYRQQPGQSLTLIATANQGSEATYESGFVIDKFPISRPNLTFSTLTVSNMSPEDSSIYLCSVGSGRRTTNYGYTFGSGTRLTVV.

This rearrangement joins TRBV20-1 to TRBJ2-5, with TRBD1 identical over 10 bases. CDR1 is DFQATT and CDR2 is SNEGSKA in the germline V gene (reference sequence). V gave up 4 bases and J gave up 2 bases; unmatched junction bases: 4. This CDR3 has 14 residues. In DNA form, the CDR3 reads TGCAGTGCTAACCGGGACAGGGGTCAAGAGACCCAGTACTTC. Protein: CSANRDRGQETQYF.

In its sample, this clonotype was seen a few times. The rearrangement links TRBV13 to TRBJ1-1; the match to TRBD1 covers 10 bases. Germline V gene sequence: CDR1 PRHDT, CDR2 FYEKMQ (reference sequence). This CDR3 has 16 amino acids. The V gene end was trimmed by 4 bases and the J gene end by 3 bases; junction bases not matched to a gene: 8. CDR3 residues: CASSSRTGGGDTEAFF. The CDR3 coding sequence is TGTGCCAGCAGCTCGCGGACAGGGGGGGGGGACACTGAAGCTTTCTTT.

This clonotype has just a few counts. CDR3 region: CASSFTRTTPTQYF. CDR3 coding DNA: TGTGCCAGCAGCTTCACACGGACTACCCCAACCCAGTACTTC. The J gene is TRBJ2-5, the V gene TRBV7-6, with a weak D call TRBD2 (6 bases). Trimming stripped 3 bases from V and 8 bases from J, with 16 bases between. The CDR3 has 14 residues. In germline, CDR1 is SGHVS, CDR2 FNYEAQ.

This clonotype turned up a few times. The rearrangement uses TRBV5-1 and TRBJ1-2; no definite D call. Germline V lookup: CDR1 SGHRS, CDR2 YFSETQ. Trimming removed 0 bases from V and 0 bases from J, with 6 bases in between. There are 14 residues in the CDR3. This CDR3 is CASSLVGANYGYTF. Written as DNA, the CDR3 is TGCGCCAGCAGCTTGGTTGGGGCTAACTATGGCTACACCTTC. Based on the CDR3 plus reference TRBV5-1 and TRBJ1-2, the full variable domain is KAGVTQTPRYLIKTRGQQVTLSCSPISGHRSVSWYQQTPGQGLQFLFEYFSETQRNKGNFPGRFSGRQFSNSRSEMNVSTLELGDSALYLCASSLVGANYGYTFGSGTRLTVV.

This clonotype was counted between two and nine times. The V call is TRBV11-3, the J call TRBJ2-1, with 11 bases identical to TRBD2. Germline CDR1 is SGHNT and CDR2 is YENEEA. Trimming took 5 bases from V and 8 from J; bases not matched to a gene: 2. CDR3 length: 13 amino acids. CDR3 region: CASSLAGGYEQFF. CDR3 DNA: TGTGCCAGCAGCCTAGCGGGGGGCTATGAGCAGTTCTTC. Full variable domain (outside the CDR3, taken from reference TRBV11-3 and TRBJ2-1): EAGVVQSPRYKIIEKKQPVAFWCNPISGHNTLYWYLQNLGQGPELLIRYENEEAVDDSQLPKDRFSAERLKGVDSTLKIQPAELGDSAVYLCASSLAGGYEQFFGPGTRLTVL.

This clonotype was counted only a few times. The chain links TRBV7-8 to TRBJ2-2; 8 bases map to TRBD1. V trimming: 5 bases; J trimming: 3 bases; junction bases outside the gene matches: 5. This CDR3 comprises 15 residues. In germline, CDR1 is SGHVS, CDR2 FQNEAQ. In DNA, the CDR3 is TGTGCCAGCAGCCGGACAGGGTCGTACACCGGGGAGCTGTTTTTT. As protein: CASSRTGSYTGELFF.

The CDR3 sequence: CASSAGLASTDTQYF. CDR3 bases: TGTGCCAGCAGCGCGGGACTAGCTAGCACAGATACGCAGTATTTT. The genes are TRBV5-4 and TRBJ2-3; 9 bases are shared with TRBD2. The CDR3 length is 15 residues. CDR1 and CDR2 (germline): SGHNT, YYREEE (reference sequence). V lost 4 bases and J lost 0; bases outside the gene matches: 3.

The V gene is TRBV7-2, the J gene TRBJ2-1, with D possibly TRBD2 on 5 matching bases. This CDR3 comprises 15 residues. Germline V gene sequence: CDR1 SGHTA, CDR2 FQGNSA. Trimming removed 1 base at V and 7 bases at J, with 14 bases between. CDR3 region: CASSLGGIRENEQFF. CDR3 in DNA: TGTGCCAGCAGCTTAGGGGGTATAAGGGAGAATGAGCAGTTCTTC. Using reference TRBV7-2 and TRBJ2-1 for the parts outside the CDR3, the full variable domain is GAGVSQSPSNKVTEKGKDVELRCDPISGHTALYWYRQSLGQGLEFLIYFQGNSAPDKSGLPSDRFSAERTGGSVSTLTIQRTQQEDSAVYLCASSLGGIRENEQFFGPGTRLTVL.